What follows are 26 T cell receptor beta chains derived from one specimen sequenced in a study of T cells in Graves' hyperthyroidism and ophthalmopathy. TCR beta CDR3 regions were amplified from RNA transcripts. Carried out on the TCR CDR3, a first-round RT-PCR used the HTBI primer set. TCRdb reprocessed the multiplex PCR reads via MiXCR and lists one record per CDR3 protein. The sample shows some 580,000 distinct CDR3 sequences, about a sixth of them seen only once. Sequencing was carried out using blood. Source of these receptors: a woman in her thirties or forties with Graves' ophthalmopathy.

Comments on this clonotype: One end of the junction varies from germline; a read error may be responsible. The CDR3: CASSRVLAAQSQHF. The CDR3 nucleotides read TGTGCCAGCAGCCGGGTCTTGGCGGCTCAGTCCCAGCATTTT. The chain joins TRBV6-1 to TRBJ1-5; D gene unclear. Germline assignment: CDR1 MNHNS and CDR2 SASEGT. CDR3 length equals 14 residues.

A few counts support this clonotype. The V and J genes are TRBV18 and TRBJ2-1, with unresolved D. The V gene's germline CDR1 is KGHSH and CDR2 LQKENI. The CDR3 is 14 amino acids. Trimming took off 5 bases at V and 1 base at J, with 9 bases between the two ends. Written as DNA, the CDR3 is TGTGCCAGCTCAGGATCCTATTCCTACAATGAGCAGTTCTTC. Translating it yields CASSGSYSYNEQFF.

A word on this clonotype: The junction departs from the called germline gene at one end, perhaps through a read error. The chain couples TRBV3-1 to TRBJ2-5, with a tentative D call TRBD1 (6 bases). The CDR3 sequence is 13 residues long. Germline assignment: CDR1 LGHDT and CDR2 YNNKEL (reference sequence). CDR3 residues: CASSQEGAGVIHF. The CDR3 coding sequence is TGTGCCAGCAGCCAAGAGGGGGCTGGGGTGATCCACTTC.

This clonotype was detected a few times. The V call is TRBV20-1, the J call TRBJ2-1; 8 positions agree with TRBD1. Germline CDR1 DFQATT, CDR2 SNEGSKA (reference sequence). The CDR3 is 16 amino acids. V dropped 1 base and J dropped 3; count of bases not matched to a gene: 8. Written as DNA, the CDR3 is TGCAGTGCTAGAGTTGCAAGCAGGGGGCTCTACAATGAGCAGTTCTTC. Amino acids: CSARVASRGLYNEQFF.

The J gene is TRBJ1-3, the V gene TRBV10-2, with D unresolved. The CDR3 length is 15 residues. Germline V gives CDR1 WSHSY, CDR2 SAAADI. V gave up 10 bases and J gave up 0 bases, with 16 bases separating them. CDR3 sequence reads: CATRSAGRSGNTIYF. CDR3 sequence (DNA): TGCGCCACCCGTTCCGCGGGTCGCTCTGGAAACACCATATATTTT.

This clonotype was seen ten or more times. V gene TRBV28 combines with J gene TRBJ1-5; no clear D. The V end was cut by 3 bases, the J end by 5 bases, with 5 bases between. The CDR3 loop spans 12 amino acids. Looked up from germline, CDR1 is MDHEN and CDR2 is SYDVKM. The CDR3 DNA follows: TGTGCCAGCAGTTTTCGGGATCAGCCCCAGCATTTT. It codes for CASSFRDQPQHF. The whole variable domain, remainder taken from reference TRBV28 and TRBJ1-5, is DVKVTQSSRYLVKRTGEKVFLECVQDMDHENMFWYRQDPGLGLRLIYFSYDVKMKEKGDIPEGYSVSREKKERFSLILESASTNQTSMYLCASSFRDQPQHFGDGTRLSIL.

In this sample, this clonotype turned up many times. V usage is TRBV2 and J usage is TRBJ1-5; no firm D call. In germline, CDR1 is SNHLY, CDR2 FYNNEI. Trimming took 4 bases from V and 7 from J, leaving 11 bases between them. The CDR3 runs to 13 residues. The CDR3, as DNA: TGTGCCAGCAGTGGGGCTTCATCCCAGCCCCAGCATTTT. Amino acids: CASSGASSQPQHF. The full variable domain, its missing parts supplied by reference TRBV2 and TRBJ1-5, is EPEVTQTPSHQVTQMGQEVILRCVPISNHLYFYWYRQILGQKVEFLVSFYNNEISEKSEIFDDQFSVERPDGSNFTLKIRSTKLEDSAMYFCASSGASSQPQHFGDGTRLSIL.

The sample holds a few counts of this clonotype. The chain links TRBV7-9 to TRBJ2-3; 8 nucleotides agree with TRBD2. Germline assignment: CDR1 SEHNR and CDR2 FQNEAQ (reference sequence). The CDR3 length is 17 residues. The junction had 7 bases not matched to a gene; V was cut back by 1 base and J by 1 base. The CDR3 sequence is CASSLDRAGVGTDTQYF. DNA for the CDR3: TGTGCCAGCAGCTTAGATCGAGCGGGAGTAGGCACAGATACGCAGTATTTT.

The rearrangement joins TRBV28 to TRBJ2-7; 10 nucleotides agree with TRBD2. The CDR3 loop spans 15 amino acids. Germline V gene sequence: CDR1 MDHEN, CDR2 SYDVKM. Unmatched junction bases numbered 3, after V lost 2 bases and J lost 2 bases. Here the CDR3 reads CASSLVTSGAYEQYF. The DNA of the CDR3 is TGTGCCAGCAGTTTAGTAACTAGCGGGGCCTACGAGCAGTACTTC.

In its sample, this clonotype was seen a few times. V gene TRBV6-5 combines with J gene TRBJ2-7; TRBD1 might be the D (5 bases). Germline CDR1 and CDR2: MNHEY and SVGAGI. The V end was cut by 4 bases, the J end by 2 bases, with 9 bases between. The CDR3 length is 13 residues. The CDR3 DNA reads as TGTGCCAGCAGTTGGGGCAAAACCTACGAGCAGTACTTC. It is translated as CASSWGKTYEQYF.

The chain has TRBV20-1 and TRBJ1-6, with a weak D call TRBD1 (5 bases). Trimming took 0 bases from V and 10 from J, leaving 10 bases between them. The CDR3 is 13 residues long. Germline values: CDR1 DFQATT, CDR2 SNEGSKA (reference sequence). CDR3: CSARDLGESPLHF. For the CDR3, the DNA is TGCAGTGCTAGAGATCTGGGGGAATCACCCCTCCACTTT.

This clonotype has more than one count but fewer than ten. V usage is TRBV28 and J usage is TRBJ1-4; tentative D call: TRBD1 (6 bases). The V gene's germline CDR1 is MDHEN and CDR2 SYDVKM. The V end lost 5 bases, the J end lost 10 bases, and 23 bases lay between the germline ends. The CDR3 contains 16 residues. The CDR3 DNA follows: TGTGCCAGCAGTCCCCTTTGGGGACAAGCTAGGGGAAAACTGTTTTTT. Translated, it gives CASSPLWGQARGKLFF. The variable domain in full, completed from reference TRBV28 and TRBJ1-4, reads DVKVTQSSRYLVKRTGEKVFLECVQDMDHENMFWYRQDPGLGLRLIYFSYDVKMKEKGDIPEGYSVSREKKERFSLILESASTNQTSMYLCASSPLWGQARGKLFFGSGTQLSVL.

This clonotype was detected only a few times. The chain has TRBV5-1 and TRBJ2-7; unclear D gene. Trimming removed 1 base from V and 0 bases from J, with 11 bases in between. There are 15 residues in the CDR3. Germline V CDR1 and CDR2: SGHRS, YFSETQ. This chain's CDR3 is CASSLKARSSYEQYF. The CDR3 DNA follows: TGCGCCAGCAGCTTGAAGGCCCGAAGCTCCTACGAGCAGTACTTC.

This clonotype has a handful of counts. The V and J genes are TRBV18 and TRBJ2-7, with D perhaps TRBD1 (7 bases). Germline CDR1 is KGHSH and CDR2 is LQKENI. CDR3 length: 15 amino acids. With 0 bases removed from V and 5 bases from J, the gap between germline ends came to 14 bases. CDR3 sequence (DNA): TGTGCCAGCTCACCACCGTTCACAGGGGAGGACGAGCAGTACTTC. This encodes CASSPPFTGEDEQYF.

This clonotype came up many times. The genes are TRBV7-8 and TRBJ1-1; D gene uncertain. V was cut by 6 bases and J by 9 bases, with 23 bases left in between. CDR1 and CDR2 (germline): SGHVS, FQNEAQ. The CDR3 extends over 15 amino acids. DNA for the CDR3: TGTGCCAGCAGTCCTGGGCAGTTGAGTAGGCTGAAAGCTTTCTTT. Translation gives CASSPGQLSRLKAFF.

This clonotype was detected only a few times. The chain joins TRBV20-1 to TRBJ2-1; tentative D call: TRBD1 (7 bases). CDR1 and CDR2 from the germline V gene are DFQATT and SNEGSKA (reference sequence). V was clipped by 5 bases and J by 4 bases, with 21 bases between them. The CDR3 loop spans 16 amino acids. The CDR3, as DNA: TGCAGTGCTGTCCCCGGGCAGGGGGGTTGGTACAATGAGCAGTTCTTC. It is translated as CSAVPGQGGWYNEQFF.

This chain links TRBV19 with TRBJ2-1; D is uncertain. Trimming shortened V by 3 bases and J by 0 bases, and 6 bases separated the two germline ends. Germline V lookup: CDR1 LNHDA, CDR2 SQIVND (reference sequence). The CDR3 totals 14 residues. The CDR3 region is CASSMTSSYNEQFF. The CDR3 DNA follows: TGTGCCAGTAGTATGACATCCTCCTACAATGAGCAGTTCTTC.

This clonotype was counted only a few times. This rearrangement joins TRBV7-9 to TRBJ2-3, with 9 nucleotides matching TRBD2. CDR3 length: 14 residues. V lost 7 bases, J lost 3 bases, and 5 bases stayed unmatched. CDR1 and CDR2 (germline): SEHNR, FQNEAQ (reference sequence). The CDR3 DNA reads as TGTGCCAGCACCAGACTAGCGGTAACAGATACGCAGTATTTT. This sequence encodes CASTRLAVTDTQYF.

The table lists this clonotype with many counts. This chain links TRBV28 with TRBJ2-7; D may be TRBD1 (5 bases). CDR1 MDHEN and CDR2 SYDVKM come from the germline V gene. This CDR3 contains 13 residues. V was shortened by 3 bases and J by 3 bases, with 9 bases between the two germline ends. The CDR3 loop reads CASSFGHLYEQYF. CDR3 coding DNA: TGTGCCAGCAGTTTCGGACATCTCTACGAGCAGTACTTC.

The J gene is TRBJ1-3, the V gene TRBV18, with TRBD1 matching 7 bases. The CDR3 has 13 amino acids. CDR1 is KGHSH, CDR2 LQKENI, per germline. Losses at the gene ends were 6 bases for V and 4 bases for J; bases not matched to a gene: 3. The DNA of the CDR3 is TGTGCCAGCTCTACAGGGGACGGAAACACCATATATTTT. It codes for CASSTGDGNTIYF. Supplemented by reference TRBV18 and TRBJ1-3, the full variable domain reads NAGVMQNPRHLVRRRGQEARLRCSPMKGHSHVYWYRQLPEEGLKFMVYLQKENIIDESGMPKERFSAEFPKEGPSILRIQQVVRGDSAAYFCASSTGDGNTIYFGEGSWLTVV.

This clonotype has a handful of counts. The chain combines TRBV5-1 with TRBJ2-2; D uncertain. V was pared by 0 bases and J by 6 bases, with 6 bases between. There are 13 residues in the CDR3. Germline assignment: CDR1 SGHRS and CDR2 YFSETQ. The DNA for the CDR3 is TGCGCCAGCAGCTTGGAGGGCGCCGGGGAGCTGTTTTTT. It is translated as CASSLEGAGELFF.

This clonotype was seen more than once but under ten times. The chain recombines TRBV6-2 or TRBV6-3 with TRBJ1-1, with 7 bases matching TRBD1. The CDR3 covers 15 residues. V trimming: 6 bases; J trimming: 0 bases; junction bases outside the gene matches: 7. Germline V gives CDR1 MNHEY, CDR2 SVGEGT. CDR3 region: CASRKQGQMNTEAFF. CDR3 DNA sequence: TGTGCCAGCAGAAAGCAGGGACAGATGAACACTGAAGCTTTCTTT.

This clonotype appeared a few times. CDR3 DNA: TGCAGTGCTAGAGATGGAACAGGTGGTAATTCACCCCTCCACTTT. Translating gives CSARDGTGGNSPLHF. V is TRBV20-1 and J is TRBJ1-6, with a possible D match to TRBD1 (5 bases). Deletions cut 0 bases from V and 6 bases from J, with 12 bases between. CDR1 is DFQATT, CDR2 SNEGSKA, per germline (reference sequence). This CDR3 is built from 15 residues.

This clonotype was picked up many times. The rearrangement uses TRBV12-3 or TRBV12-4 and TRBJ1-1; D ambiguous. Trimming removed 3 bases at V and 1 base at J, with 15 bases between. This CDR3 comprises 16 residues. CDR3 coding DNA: TGTGCCAGCAGTTTCCATCAATACAAAGAGAACACTGAAGCTTTCTTT. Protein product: CASSFHQYKENTEAFF.

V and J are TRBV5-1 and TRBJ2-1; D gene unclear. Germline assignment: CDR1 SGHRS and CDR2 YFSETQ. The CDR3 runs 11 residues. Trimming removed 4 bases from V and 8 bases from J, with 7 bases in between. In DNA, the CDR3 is TGCGCCAGCAGCAGTGAGTATGAGCAGTTCTTC. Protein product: CASSSEYEQFF.

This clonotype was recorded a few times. The CDR3 DNA reads TGCAGTGAGGCGCACAGGGAAATGGAGACCCAGTACTTC. Amino acid sequence: CSEAHREMETQYF. The J gene is TRBJ2-5, the V gene TRBV20-1; D possibly corresponds to TRBD1 (6 bases). The length of the CDR3 is 13 residues. CDR1 and CDR2 from the germline V gene are DFQATT and SNEGSKA (reference sequence). Deletions cut 7 bases from V and 5 bases from J, with 17 bases between.